The 21 T cell receptor beta chains below were found in one sample sequenced in a study of blood T cell repertoires in COVID-19. The table came from immunoSEQ multiplex PCR; TCRdb's copy has only in-frame clones and leaves some out. The data show some 240,000 clones, with 80% to 90% seen just once and 1.4% held by the top ten. The sequenced sample was peripheral blood. The receptors were sampled from a woman aged 40 to 55 who had recovered from COVID-19.

This clone came up many times. Written as DNA, the CDR3 is TGTGCCAGCAGCTTAGTAACAGGGGATGGCTACACCTTC. It specifies CASSLVTGDGYTF. The chain carries TRBV11-2 and TRBJ1-2, with 7 bases matching TRBD1. Germline CDR1 and CDR2: SGHAT and FQNNGV. CDR3 length: 13 residues. Trimming cost V 1 base and J 6 bases; bases outside gene matches: 2.

The V and J genes are TRBV28 and TRBJ2-6; D unresolved. Germline V gene lookup returns CDR1 MDHEN and CDR2 SYDVKM. Trimming left V 4 bases short and J 4 bases short, with 5 bases between. The CDR3 is made up of 13 amino acids. The CDR3 reads CASSSGGANVLTF. CDR3 DNA sequence: TGTGCCAGCAGTTCCGGGGGGGCCAACGTCCTGACTTTC.

The chain carries TRBV3-1 (or the pseudogene TRBV3-2) and TRBJ1-3; the match to TRBD1 covers 8 bases. The V and J ends lost 1 base and 16 bases, in that order; junction bases with no gene match: 6. The germline gives CDR1 LGHDT, CDR2 YNNKEL (reference sequence). The CDR3 loop spans 12 amino acids. CDR3 protein: CASSQGETGAYF. CDR3 nucleotide sequence: TGTGCCAGCAGCCAAGGGGAGACAGGGGCGTATTTT.

The chain combines TRBV4-3 with TRBJ2-2; tentatively, D is TRBD1 (8 bases). This CDR3 spans 15 amino acids. CDR1 and CDR2 from the germline V gene are LGHNA and YSLEER. The ends were cut back, 3 bases at V and 5 bases at J, with 13 bases in the middle. CDR3 sequence (DNA): TGCGCCAGCAGCCACGGACAGGGAGGGACCGGGGAGCTGTTTTTT. Its translation: CASSHGQGGTGELFF.

This chain links TRBV7-6 with TRBJ1-2, with unresolved D. The CDR3 is made up of 13 amino acids. V shed 8 bases and J shed 6 bases, with 16 bases lying between them. The germline CDR1 and CDR2 sequences are SGHVS and FNYEAQ. The CDR3 sequence is CASRSKAGDGYTF. The CDR3 DNA is TGTGCCAGCCGATCTAAAGCCGGAGATGGCTACACCTTC.

The rearrangement joins TRBV7-2 to TRBJ2-7, with 10 bases matching TRBD1. Per the germline V gene, CDR1 is SGHTA and CDR2 is FQGNSA. The CDR3 extends over 15 amino acids. With 2 bases clipped from V and 2 bases from J, the junction kept 3 bases outside the gene matches. DNA for the CDR3: TGTGCCAGCAGCTTATCCGGGACAGGGGCCTACGAGCAGTACTTC. Protein: CASSLSGTGAYEQYF.

The chain has TRBV5-5 and TRBJ1-1, with 8 bases lining up with TRBD1. The germline V gene encodes CDR1 SGHKS and CDR2 YYEKEE (reference sequence). The V and J ends lost 4 bases and 1 base, in that order; junction bases with no gene match: 6. CDR3 length: 15 amino acids. This CDR3 reads CASSRPGTGNTEAFF. The CDR3 bases are TGTGCCAGCAGCCGTCCCGGGACAGGGAACACTGAAGCTTTCTTT.

The chain joins TRBV28 to TRBJ1-5, with 7 bases matching TRBD1. Looked up from germline, CDR1 is MDHEN and CDR2 is SYDVKM. The CDR3 runs to 17 residues. Germline trimming cut 2 bases from V and 9 bases from J; bases unmatched to any gene: 16. Here the CDR3 DNA reads TGTGCCAGCAGTTTAGGAGGACGGAGACAGGGTTTTGGGCCCCAGCATTTT. Protein sequence: CASSLGGRRQGFGPQHF.

This rearrangement joins TRBV2 to TRBJ2-3; no definite D call. Germline V gene data show CDR1 as SNHLY and CDR2 as FYNNEI. The ends were cut back, 11 bases at V and 6 bases at J, with 9 bases in the middle. This CDR3 spans 10 amino acids. CDR3 DNA sequence: TGTGCCGGAGAACCGGATACGCAGTATTTT. Its translation is CAGEPDTQYF.

As to this clone: The junction does not match germline at one end; this may be a read error. The rearrangement links TRBV11-3 to TRBJ1-6, with 10 bases that match TRBD1. The germline CDR1 and CDR2 sequences are SGHNT and YENEEA. The CDR3 spans 16 residues. The CDR3 protein is CASRLSGQGVNSPLHF. CDR3 nucleotide sequence: TGTGCCAGCCGCTTATCCGGACAGGGGGTAAATTCACCCCTCCACTTT.

The chain links TRBV4-1 to TRBJ1-5; the D gene is possibly TRBD1 (5 bases). V was clipped by 3 bases and J by 0 bases, with 12 bases between them. The CDR3 totals 16 residues. The germline gives CDR1 MGHRA, CDR2 YSYEKL. CDR3 region: CASSHTTDPSNQPQHF. CDR3 nucleotide sequence: TGCGCCAGCAGCCACACGACAGACCCTAGCAATCAGCCCCAGCATTTT.

This sequence joins TRBV7-6 and TRBJ1-1; D is uncertain. The CDR3 sequence is 13 residues long. The V gene's germline CDR1 is SGHVS and CDR2 FNYEAQ. The germline V and J ends were trimmed by 5 bases and 0 bases, with 7 bases remaining between them. This CDR3 is CASSPTMNTEAFF. CDR3 in DNA: TGTGCCAGCAGCCCAACAATGAACACTGAAGCTTTCTTT.

The chain employs TRBV10-1 and TRBJ1-2, with a weak D call TRBD1 (6 bases). Per germline, CDR1 WNHNN and CDR2 SYGVQD (reference sequence). This CDR3 comprises 13 residues. V shed 0 bases and J shed 13 bases, with 15 bases lying between them. CDR3 in amino acids: CASSESAGARFTF. Here the CDR3 DNA reads TGCGCCAGCAGTGAGTCGGCAGGGGCGCGGTTCACCTTC.

The chain has TRBV28 and TRBJ2-1, with 11 bases that match TRBD2. This CDR3 spans 17 amino acids. Germline values: CDR1 MDHEN, CDR2 SYDVKM. The V gene end was trimmed by 6 bases and the J gene end by 4 bases; junction bases not matched to a gene: 11. Here the CDR3 reads CASSPTPGTSGYNEQFF. CDR3 in DNA: TGTGCCAGCAGCCCGACACCCGGGACTAGCGGTTACAATGAGCAGTTCTTC.

The chain couples TRBV12-3 or TRBV12-4 to TRBJ2-2, with D maybe TRBD2 (6 bases). V was trimmed by 3 bases and J by 7 bases, leaving 9 bases between them. The CDR3 has 13 amino acids. CDR3 protein: CASSLRGGGELFF. The CDR3 coding sequence is TGTGCCAGCAGTTTGCGGGGAGGCGGGGAGCTGTTTTTT.

This chain links TRBV7-8 with TRBJ1-5, with 7 bases aligning to TRBD1. From germline, CDR1 is SGHVS and CDR2 FQNEAQ. The V and J ends lost 5 bases and 6 bases, in that order; junction bases with no gene match: 7. The CDR3 is made up of 14 amino acids. The CDR3 here is CASSRRQGGQPQHF. CDR3 nucleotides: TGTGCCAGCAGCCGAAGACAGGGAGGTCAGCCCCAGCATTTT.

This clone was counted a single time. V gene TRBV20-1 combines with J gene TRBJ2-3; D gene unclear. Germline values: CDR1 DFQATT, CDR2 SNEGSKA (reference sequence). The CDR3 covers 13 residues. Trimming removed 3 bases from V and 2 bases from J, with 9 bases in between. The CDR3 DNA sequence: TGCAGTGCTAGTCAGAGGAACACAGATACGCAGTATTTT. This encodes CSASQRNTDTQYF.

This chain connects TRBV3-1 (or the pseudogene TRBV3-2) to TRBJ1-4, with TRBD1 matching over 7 bases. The CDR3 is 13 residues long. J lost 5 bases, V lost 8 bases, and 5 bases had no gene match. Germline CDR1 reads LGHDT; CDR2 reads YNNKEL (reference sequence). CDR3 coding DNA: TGTGCCAGCGGTGCCAGGGGGAATGAAAAACTGTTTTTT. It specifies CASGARGNEKLFF.

The chain joins TRBV24-1 to TRBJ2-5, with TRBD2 matching 9 bases. This CDR3 spans 15 amino acids. Germline lookup yields CDR1 KGHDR and CDR2 SFDVKD. Unmatched junction bases numbered 9, after V lost 4 bases and J lost 7 bases. The CDR3 loop reads CATSDSSGGIGTQYF. In DNA form, the CDR3 reads TGTGCCACCAGTGACAGTAGCGGGGGCATAGGGACCCAGTACTTC.

The chain has TRBV19 and TRBJ2-1; 9 bases match TRBD1. The CDR3 sequence is 15 residues long. Germline loops: CDR1 LNHDA, CDR2 SQIVND (reference sequence). V was clipped by 4 bases and J by 1 base; unmatched bases: 2. The CDR3 reads CASSTTGGSYNEQFF. The DNA for the CDR3 is TGTGCCAGTAGTACGACAGGGGGATCCTACAATGAGCAGTTCTTC.

The genes are TRBV6-2 or TRBV6-3 and TRBJ1-5; D uncertain. CDR3 length: 15 amino acids. Germline CDR1 reads MNHEY; CDR2 reads SVGEGT. V lost 1 base to trimming and J lost 3 bases, with 10 bases between them. The CDR3 sequence is CASSYFGFNNQPQHF. The DNA for the CDR3 is TGTGCCAGCAGTTACTTCGGGTTTAACAATCAGCCCCAGCATTTT.